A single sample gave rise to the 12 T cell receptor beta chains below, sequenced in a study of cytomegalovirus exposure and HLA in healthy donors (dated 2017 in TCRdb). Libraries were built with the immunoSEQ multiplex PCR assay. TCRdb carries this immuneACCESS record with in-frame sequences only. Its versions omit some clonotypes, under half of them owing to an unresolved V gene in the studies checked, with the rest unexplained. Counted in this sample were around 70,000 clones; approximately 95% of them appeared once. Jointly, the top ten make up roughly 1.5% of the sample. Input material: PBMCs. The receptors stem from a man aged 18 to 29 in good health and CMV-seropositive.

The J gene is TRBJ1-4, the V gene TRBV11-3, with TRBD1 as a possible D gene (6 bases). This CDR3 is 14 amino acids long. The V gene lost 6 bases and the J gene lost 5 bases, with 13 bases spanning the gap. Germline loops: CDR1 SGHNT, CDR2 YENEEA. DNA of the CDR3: TGTGCCAGCAGTGAGGGGGGGCAGAATGAAAAACTGTTTTTT. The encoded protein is CASSEGGQNEKLFF.

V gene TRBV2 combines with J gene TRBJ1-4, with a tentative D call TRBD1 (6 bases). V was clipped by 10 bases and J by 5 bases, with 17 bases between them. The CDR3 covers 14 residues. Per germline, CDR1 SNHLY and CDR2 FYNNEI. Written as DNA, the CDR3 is TGTGCCACCACCGGGGGGGCGGAAAATGAAAAACTGTTTTTT. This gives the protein CATTGGAENEKLFF. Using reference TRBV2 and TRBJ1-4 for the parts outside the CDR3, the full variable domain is EPEVTQTPSHQVTQMGQEVILRCVPISNHLYFYWYRQILGQKVEFLVSFYNNEISEKSEIFDDQFSVERPDGSNFTLKIRSTKLEDSAMYFCATTGGAENEKLFFGSGTQLSVL.

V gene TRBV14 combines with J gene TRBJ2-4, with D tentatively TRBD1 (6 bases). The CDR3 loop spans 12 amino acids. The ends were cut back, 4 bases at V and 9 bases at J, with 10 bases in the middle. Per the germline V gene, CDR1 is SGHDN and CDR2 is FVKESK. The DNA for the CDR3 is TGTGCCAGCAGCCCCGGGACATCCATTCAGTACTTC. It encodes CASSPGTSIQYF. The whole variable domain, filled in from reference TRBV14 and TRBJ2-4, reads EAGVTQFPSHSVIEKGQTVTLRCDPISGHDNLYWYRRVMGKEIKFLLHFVKESKQDESGMPNNRFLAERTGGTYSTLKVQPAELEDSGVYFCASSPGTSIQYFGAGTRLSVL.

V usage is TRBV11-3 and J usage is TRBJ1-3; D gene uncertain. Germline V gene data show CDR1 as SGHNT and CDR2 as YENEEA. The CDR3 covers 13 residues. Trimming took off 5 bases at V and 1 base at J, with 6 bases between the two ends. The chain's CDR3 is CASSQLSGNTIYF. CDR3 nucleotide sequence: TGTGCCAGCAGCCAATTGTCTGGAAACACCATATATTTT.

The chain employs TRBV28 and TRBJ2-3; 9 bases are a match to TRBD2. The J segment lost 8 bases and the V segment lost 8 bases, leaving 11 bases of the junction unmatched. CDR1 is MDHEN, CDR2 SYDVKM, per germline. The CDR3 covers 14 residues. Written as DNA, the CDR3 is TGTGCCAGCGGCGGGAGGGCCTATAGGGGTACGCAGTATTTT. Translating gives CASGGRAYRGTQYF. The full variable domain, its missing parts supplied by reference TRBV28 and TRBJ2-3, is DVKVTQSSRYLVKRTGEKVFLECVQDMDHENMFWYRQDPGLGLRLIYFSYDVKMKEKGDIPEGYSVSREKKERFSLILESASTNQTSMYLCASGGRAYRGTQYFGPGTRLTVL.

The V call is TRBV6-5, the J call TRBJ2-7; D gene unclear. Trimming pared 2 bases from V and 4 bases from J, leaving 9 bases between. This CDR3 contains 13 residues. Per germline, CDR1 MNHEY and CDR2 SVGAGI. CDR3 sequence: CASSYVAEYEQYF. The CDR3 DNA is TGTGCCAGCAGTTACGTGGCGGAGTACGAGCAGTACTTC.

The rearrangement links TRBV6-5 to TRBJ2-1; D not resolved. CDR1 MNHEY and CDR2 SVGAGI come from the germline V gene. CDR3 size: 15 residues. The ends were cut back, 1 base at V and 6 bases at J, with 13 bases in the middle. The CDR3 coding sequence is TGTGCCAGCAGTTACTTGGGCAGTCCGCCCAATGAGCAGTTCTTC. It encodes CASSYLGSPPNEQFF.

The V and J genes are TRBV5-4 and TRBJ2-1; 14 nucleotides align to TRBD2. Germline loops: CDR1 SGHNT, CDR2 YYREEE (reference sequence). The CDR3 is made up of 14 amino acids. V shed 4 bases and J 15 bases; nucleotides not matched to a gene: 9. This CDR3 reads CASSLGLAGGVWFF. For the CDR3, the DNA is TGTGCCAGCAGCCTCGGACTAGCGGGAGGCGTTTGGTTCTTC.

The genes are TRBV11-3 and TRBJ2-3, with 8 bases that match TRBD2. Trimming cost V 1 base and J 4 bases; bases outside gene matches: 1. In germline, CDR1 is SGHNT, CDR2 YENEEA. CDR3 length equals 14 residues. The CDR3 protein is CASSLAGGPDTQYF. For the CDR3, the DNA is TGTGCCAGCAGCTTAGCGGGAGGGCCAGATACGCAGTATTTT. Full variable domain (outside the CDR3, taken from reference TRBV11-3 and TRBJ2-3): EAGVVQSPRYKIIEKKQPVAFWCNPISGHNTLYWYLQNLGQGPELLIRYENEEAVDDSQLPKDRFSAERLKGVDSTLKIQPAELGDSAVYLCASSLAGGPDTQYFGPGTRLTVL.

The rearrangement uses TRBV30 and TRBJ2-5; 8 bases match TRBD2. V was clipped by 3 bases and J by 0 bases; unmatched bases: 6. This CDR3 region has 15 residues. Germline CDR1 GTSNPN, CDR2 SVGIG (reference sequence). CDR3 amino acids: CAWRGLVQYQETQYF. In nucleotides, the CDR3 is TGTGCCTGGAGGGGACTAGTCCAGTACCAAGAGACCCAGTACTTC.

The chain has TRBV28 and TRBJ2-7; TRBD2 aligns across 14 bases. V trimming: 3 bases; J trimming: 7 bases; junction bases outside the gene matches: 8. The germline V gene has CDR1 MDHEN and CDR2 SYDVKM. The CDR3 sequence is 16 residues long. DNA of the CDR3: TGTGCCAGCAGTTTCCGCCGGACTAGCGGGAGGATGGAGCAGTACTTC. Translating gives CASSFRRTSGRMEQYF.

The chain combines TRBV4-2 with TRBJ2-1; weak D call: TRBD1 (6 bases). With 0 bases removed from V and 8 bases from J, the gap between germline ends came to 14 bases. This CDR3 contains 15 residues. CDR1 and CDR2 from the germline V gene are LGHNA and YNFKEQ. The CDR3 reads CASSQETGTTDEQFF. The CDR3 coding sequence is TGTGCCAGCAGCCAAGAAACAGGGACGACGGATGAGCAGTTCTTC.